Below, one T cell receptor beta chain is given with its context. As handled by the study authors: For nucleated cells, counts were estimated from reference gene primer amplification. Libraries were prepared by immunoSEQ multiplex PCR; TCRdb keeps only in-frame clonotypes and omits some of them. The D gene and trimming were derived from the DNA, and the V and J assignments and clone size from that table. This sample has under 200,000 clones, with roughly 88% found just once. With 4 bases removed from V and 6 bases from J, the gap between germline ends came to 8 bases. CDR1 and CDR2 (germline): KGHDR, SFDVKD. The CDR3 extends over 13 amino acids. Cohort allocation depended upon clinical history that participants reported. This entry comes from a study of blood T cell repertoires in COVID-19. At the level of the study: Specimens from acute and convalescent COVID-19 originated in the United States, Italy and Spain. Sources were T cells, B-cell-depleted T cells, or PBMCs; the material itself was cDNA or gDNA.

This sequence originates from a woman between 45 and 65 years old who had recovered from COVID-19. Input material: PBMCs or T cells enriched from blood (not recorded which). The chain uses TRBV24-1 and TRBJ2-2; D unresolved. The CDR3 loop reads CATSDPGSGELFF. In DNA form, the CDR3 reads TGTGCCACCAGTGACCCAGGTTCCGGGGAGCTGTTTTTT.